These 14 T cell receptor beta chains came from one sample sequenced in a study of cytomegalovirus exposure and HLA in healthy donors. 60 Vbeta and 13 Jbeta primers were used in PCR. Libraries were prepared by immunoSEQ multiplex PCR; TCRdb keeps only in-frame clonotypes and omits some of them. The table shows 120,000 or so clones, with 82% occurring only once. The specimen sequenced was PBMCs. All receptors come from a male donor in good health and CMV-seropositive.

The rearrangement links TRBV4-2 to TRBJ2-7, with D possibly TRBD2 on 5 matching bases. V was clipped by 0 bases and J by 6 bases, with 18 bases between them. CDR1 is LGHNA and CDR2 is YNFKEQ in the germline V gene. The CDR3 covers 16 residues. The CDR3 coding sequence is TGTGCCAGCAGCCAAGACCCTAGCTGGAGCTTTGTCGAGCAGTACTTC. It translates to CASSQDPSWSFVEQYF.

The V gene is TRBV5-8, the J gene TRBJ2-3; TRBD1 might be the D (6 bases). The CDR3 is 16 amino acids. Germline CDR1 is SGHTS and CDR2 is YDEGEE. Trimming pared 0 bases from V and 1 base from J, leaving 12 bases between. Here the CDR3 reads CASSLVYRVGTDTQYF. The DNA for the CDR3 is TGTGCCAGCAGCTTGGTCTACAGGGTTGGCACAGATACGCAGTATTTT.

The chain is built from TRBV6-1 and TRBJ2-1; D is perhaps TRBD1 (5 bases). This CDR3 contains 12 residues. V was trimmed by 6 bases and J by 8 bases, leaving 11 bases between them. From germline, CDR1 is MNHNS and CDR2 SASEGT. The CDR3 nucleotides are TGTGCCAGCAGCCTGGTAGGGGATGAGCAGTTCTTC. It yields the protein CASSLVGDEQFF.

This clone was seen a handful of times. The CDR3: CASSKGGERSSYNEQFF. DNA of the CDR3: TGTGCCAGCAGTAAGGGAGGTGAGCGCAGCTCCTACAATGAGCAGTTCTTC. V usage is TRBV11-2 and J usage is TRBJ2-1; D is possibly TRBD2 (6 bases). Trimming stripped 6 bases from V and 0 bases from J, with 18 bases between. CDR3 length: 17 amino acids. In germline, CDR1 is SGHAT, CDR2 FQNNGV.

J is TRBJ2-3 and V is TRBV19; D not certain. Germline V gene data show CDR1 as LNHDA and CDR2 as SQIVND (reference sequence). The CDR3 runs to 18 residues. V was clipped by 1 base and J by 2 bases, with 19 bases between them. The CDR3 reads CASSIGSPGPLDTDTQYF. In DNA, the CDR3 is TGTGCCAGTAGTATAGGTTCTCCAGGCCCCCTCGACACAGATACGCAGTATTTT. The whole variable domain, remainder taken from reference TRBV19 and TRBJ2-3, is DGGITQSPKYLFRKEGQNVTLSCEQNLNHDAMYWYRQDPGQGLRLIYYSQIVNDFQKGDIAEGYSVSREKKESFPLTVTSAQKNPTAFYLCASSIGSPGPLDTDTQYFGPGTRLTVL.

In this sample, this clone turned up a few times. This rearrangement joins TRBV5-1 to TRBJ2-5, with TRBD2 identical over 7 bases. The germline V gene encodes CDR1 SGHRS and CDR2 YFSETQ. The CDR3 consists of 15 residues. V lost 2 bases, J lost 5 bases, and 9 bases stayed unmatched. The CDR3 loop reads CASSFDQTSPETQYF. The CDR3 DNA sequence: TGCGCCAGCAGCTTTGACCAGACTAGCCCGGAGACCCAGTACTTC. Together with reference TRBV5-1 and TRBJ2-5, the CDR3 gives the full variable domain: KAGVTQTPRYLIKTRGQQVTLSCSPISGHRSVSWYQQTPGQGLQFLFEYFSETQRNKGNFPGRFSGRQFSNSRSEMNVSTLELGDSALYLCASSFDQTSPETQYFGPGTRLLVL.

This chain uses TRBV28 with TRBJ2-7; 10 nucleotides align to TRBD1. V lost 6 bases to trimming and J lost 4 bases; unmatched junction nucleotides: 12. Germline V CDR1 and CDR2: MDHEN, SYDVKM. The CDR3 is made up of 16 amino acids. CDR3 DNA sequence: TGTGCCAGCAGCCCATGGAGACAGGGGGCTTTGTACGAGCAGTACTTC. As protein: CASSPWRQGALYEQYF.

The V and J genes are TRBV10-3 and TRBJ2-2; 7 positions match TRBD2. J lost 0 bases, V lost 5 bases, and 9 bases had no gene match. This CDR3 spans 17 amino acids. Looked up from germline, CDR1 is ENHRY and CDR2 is SYGVKD. In DNA form, the CDR3 reads TGTGCCATCAGTATTGGGGTAGCGGGTCCGAACACCGGGGAGCTGTTTTTT. It encodes CAISIGVAGPNTGELFF.

The chain has TRBV7-2 and TRBJ2-7; TRBD1 might be the D (6 bases). The V gene lost 7 bases and the J gene lost 7 bases, with 17 bases spanning the gap. CDR3 size: 13 residues. The germline gives CDR1 SGHTA, CDR2 FQGNSA. CDR3 sequence reads: CASTGTPWGEQYF. As DNA, the CDR3 is TGTGCCAGCACGGGGACACCATGGGGGGAGCAGTACTTC. Supplemented by reference TRBV7-2 and TRBJ2-7, the full variable domain reads GAGVSQSPSNKVTEKGKDVELRCDPISGHTALYWYRQSLGQGLEFLIYFQGNSAPDKSGLPSDRFSAERTGGSVSTLTIQRTQQEDSAVYLCASTGTPWGEQYFGPGTRLTVT.

Comment on this clone: One end of the junction is discordant with germline, which a read error may explain. The chain uses TRBV29-1 and TRBJ2-6, with a possible D match to TRBD1 (6 bases). The CDR3 loop spans 16 amino acids. Germline V gene data show CDR1 as SQVTM and CDR2 as ANQGSEA. The CDR3 loop reads CSVERDIHSGANGLTF. CDR3 in DNA: TGCAGCGTTGAACGGGACATACACTCTGGGGCCAACGGCCTGACTTTC.

This chain joins TRBV6-1 and TRBJ2-3, with 7 bases matching TRBD1. The germline V gene has CDR1 MNHNS and CDR2 SASEGT. Trimming cost V 5 bases and J 4 bases; bases outside gene matches: 3. The CDR3 loop spans 13 amino acids. CDR3 DNA sequence: TGTGCCAGCAGTAGGGACAGACCAGATACGCAGTATTTT. As protein: CASSRDRPDTQYF.

The chain is built from TRBV18 and TRBJ2-7, with 9 positions matching TRBD1. The CDR3 loop spans 13 amino acids. V lost 5 bases to trimming and J lost 5 bases; unmatched junction nucleotides: 4. CDR1 is KGHSH, CDR2 LQKENI, per germline. For the CDR3, the DNA is TGTGCCAGCTCAGGGACAGGGTCCAACGAGCAGTACTTC. Amino acid sequence: CASSGTGSNEQYF.

The rearrangement links TRBV21-1 to TRBJ2-7; whether TRBD2, the table's D call, matches the DNA was not checked. TRBV21-1 is marked as a pseudogene. The CDR3 length is 15 residues. CDR3 DNA sequence: TGTGCCAGCAGCAATGAGGGTCGGGTTTTATACGAGCAGTACTTC. Encoded protein: CASSNEGRVLYEQYF.

This chain joins TRBV27 and TRBJ2-2, with 9 bases lining up with TRBD2. The V gene's germline CDR1 is MNHEY and CDR2 SMNVEV (reference sequence). This CDR3 comprises 16 residues. V dropped 5 bases and J dropped 7; count of bases not matched to a gene: 11. This CDR3 is CASSPPGLASGGELFF. The CDR3 DNA reads TGTGCCAGCAGTCCCCCAGGACTAGCGTCGGGCGGGGAGCTGTTTTTT.